The sequence of this TCR beta chain was determined in a study of cytomegalovirus exposure and HLA in healthy donors. The PCR contained 60 Vbeta and 13 Jbeta primers. Sequencing was performed with immunoSEQ multiplex PCR; in TCRdb, only in-frame clones are kept and a portion is missing. Altogether 150,000 to 200,000 clones are present, approximately 79% being singletons, with the ten largest covering roughly 13%. CDR1 and CDR2 from the germline V gene are MDHEN and SYDVKM. The CDR3 length is 18 residues. The germline V and J ends were trimmed by 1 base and 10 bases, with 23 bases remaining between them.

The sequence was obtained from a man over 45 in good health and CMV-seropositive. The sequenced sample was PBMCs. The rearrangement uses TRBV28 and TRBJ1-6; D perhaps matches TRBD1 (6 bases). CDR3 bases: TGTGCCAGCAGTTTATTCTCCCCCCTTGGACAGACTGACTCACCCCTCCACTTT. Translating it yields CASSLFSPLGQTDSPLHF. The entire variable domain, with the rest obtained from reference TRBV28 and TRBJ1-6, is as follows: DVKVTQSSRYLVKRTGEKVFLECVQDMDHENMFWYRQDPGLGLRLIYFSYDVKMKEKGDIPEGYSVSREKKERFSLILESASTNQTSMYLCASSLFSPLGQTDSPLHFGNGTRLTVT.